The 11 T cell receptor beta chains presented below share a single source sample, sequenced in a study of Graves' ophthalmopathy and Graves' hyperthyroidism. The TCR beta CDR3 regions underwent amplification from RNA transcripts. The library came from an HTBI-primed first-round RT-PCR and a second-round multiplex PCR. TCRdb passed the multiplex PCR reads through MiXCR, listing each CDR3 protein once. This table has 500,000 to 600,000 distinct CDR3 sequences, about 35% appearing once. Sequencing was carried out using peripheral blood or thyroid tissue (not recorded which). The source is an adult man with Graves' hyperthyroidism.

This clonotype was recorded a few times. The CDR3 sequence is CAWNRAANGYTF. CDR3 coding DNA: TGTGCCTGGAACAGGGCGGCGAATGGCTACACCTTC. The chain uses TRBV30 and TRBJ1-2; D perhaps matches TRBD1 (6 bases). The CDR3 consists of 12 residues. V was pared by 4 bases and J by 6 bases, with 12 bases between. Germline loops: CDR1 GTSNPN, CDR2 SVGIG (reference sequence).

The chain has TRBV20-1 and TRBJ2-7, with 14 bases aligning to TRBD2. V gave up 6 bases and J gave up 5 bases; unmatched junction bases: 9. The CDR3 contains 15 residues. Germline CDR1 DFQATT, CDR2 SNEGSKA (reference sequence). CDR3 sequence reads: CSARPGTSGSHEQYF. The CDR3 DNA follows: TGCAGTGCCAGGCCCGGGACTAGCGGGAGCCACGAGCAGTACTTC.

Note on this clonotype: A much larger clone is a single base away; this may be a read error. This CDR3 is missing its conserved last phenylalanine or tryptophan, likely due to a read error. The CDR3 region is CSVWWDEAFL. The CDR3 DNA sequence: TGCAGCGTGTGGTGGGATGAAGCTTTCCTT. V gene TRBV29-1 combines with J gene TRBJ1-1, with no clear D. Trimming cost V 6 bases and J 7 bases, with 9 bases left between them. The CDR3 sequence is 10 residues long. The germline CDR1 and CDR2 sequences are SQVTM and ANQGSEA.

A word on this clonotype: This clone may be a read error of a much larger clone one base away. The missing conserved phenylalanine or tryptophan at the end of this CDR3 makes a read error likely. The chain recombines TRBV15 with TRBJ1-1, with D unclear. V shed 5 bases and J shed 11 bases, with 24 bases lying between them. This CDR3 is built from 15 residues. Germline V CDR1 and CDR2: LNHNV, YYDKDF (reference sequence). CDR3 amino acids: CATSRDGVKGQGAFL. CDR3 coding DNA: TGTGCCACCAGCCGCGACGGAGTGAAGGGCCAAGGGGCTTTCCTT.

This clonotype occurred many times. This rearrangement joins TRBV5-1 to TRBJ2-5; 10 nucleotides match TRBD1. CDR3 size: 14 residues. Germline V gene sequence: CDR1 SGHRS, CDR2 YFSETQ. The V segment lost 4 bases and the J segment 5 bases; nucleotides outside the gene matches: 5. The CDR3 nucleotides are TGCGCCAGCAGCCCGACAGGGGGCGAGGAGACCCAGTACTTC. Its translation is CASSPTGGEETQYF. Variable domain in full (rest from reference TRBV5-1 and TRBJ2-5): KAGVTQTPRYLIKTRGQQVTLSCSPISGHRSVSWYQQTPGQGLQFLFEYFSETQRNKGNFPGRFSGRQFSNSRSEMNVSTLELGDSALYLCASSPTGGEETQYFGPGTRLLVL.

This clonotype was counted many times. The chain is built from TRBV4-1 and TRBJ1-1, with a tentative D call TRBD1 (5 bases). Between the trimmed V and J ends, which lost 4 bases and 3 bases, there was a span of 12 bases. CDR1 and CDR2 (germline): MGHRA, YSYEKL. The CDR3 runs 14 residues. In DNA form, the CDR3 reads TGCGCCAGCAGCCTACAGGTTGTGGACACTGAAGCTTTCTTT. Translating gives CASSLQVVDTEAFF.

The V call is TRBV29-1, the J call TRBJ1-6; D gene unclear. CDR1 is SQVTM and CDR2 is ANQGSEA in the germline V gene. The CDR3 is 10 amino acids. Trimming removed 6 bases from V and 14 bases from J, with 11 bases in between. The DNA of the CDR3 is TGCAGCGTACCGGGCCCTTCCCTCCACTTT. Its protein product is CSVPGPSLHF.

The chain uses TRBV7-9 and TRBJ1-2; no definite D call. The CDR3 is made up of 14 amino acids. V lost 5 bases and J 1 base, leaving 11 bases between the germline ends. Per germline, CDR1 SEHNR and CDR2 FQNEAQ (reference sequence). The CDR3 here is CASSPSVFNYGYTF. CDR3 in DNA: TGTGCCAGCAGCCCCTCGGTATTTAACTATGGCTACACCTTC.

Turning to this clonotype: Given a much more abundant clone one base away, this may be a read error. CDR3 sequence reads: CSAEGDIQETQYF. The CDR3 DNA reads as TGCAGCGCTGAAGGGGACATACAAGAGACCCAGTACTTC. The rearrangement links TRBV29-1 to TRBJ2-5; D is possibly TRBD1 (6 bases). CDR3 length: 13 residues. Germline values: CDR1 SQVTM, CDR2 ANQGSEA.

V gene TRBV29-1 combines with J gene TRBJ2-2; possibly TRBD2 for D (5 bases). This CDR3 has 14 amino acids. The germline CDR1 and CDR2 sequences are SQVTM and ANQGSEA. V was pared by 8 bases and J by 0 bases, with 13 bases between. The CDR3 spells CSLEAAANTGELFF. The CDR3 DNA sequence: TGCAGCTTAGAAGCGGCAGCGAACACCGGGGAGCTGTTTTTT.

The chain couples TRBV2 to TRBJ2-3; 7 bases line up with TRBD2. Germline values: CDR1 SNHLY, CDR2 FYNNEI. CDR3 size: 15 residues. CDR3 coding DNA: TGTGCACCAGCGGGTCGCGGGAGTTTAACAGATACGCAGTATTTT. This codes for CAPAGRGSLTDTQYF.